This record covers a single T cell receptor beta chain. Germline V gene sequence: CDR1 MGHDK, CDR2 SYGVNS. This CDR3 spans 13 amino acids. Trimming cost V 3 bases and J 0 bases, with 5 bases left between them. This record comes from a study of blood T cell repertoires in COVID-19. On the study more broadly: From T cells, B-cell-depleted T cells, or PBMCs came the material, which was cDNA or gDNA.

Under the authors' procedure: Reference gene primer amplification gave estimated nucleated cell counts. Profiling relied on immunoSEQ multiplex PCR, and the TCRdb table lists in-frame clones only, not all of them. From that table come the V and J calls and clone size; the DNA was used to work out D and trimming. This sample carries 55,000 to 65,000 clones, approximately 89% of them seen once, and the ten largest clones take about 7.2%. This TCR was sampled from a man in his sixties with active or convalescent COVID-19. Sequenced material: peripheral blood. The J gene is TRBJ1-2, the V gene TRBV25-1, with D unclear. The CDR3 DNA sequence: TGTGCCAGCAGTGATCCAGCTAACTATGGCTACACCTTC. The encoded protein is CASSDPANYGYTF.